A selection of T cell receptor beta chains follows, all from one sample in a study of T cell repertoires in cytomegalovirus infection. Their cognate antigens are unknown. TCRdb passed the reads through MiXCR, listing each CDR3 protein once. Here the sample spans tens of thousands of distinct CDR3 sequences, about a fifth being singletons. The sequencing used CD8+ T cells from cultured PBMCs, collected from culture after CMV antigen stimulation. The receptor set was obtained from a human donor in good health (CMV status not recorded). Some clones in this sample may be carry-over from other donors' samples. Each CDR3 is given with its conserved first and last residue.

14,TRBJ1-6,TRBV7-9,CASSYLGPNSPLHF
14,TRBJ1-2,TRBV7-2,CASSHWETGDGYTF
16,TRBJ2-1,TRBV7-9,CASSLGASGNYNEQFF
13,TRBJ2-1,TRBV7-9,CASSRGAVNEQFF
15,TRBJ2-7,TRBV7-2,CASSLTGIPHYEQYF
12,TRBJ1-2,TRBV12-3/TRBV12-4,CASSLGAYGYTF
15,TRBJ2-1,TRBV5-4,CASSRSRDRGTEQFF
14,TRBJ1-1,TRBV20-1,CSARDTGTGALAFF
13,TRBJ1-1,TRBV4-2,CASSQEGRTEAFF
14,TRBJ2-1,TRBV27,CASSRQGWYNEQFF
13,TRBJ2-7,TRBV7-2,CASSWMGSYEQYF
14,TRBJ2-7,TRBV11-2,CASSFGTGWYEQYF
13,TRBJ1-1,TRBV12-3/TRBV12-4,CASSDPMETEAFF
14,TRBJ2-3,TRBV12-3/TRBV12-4,CASSLGGATDTQYF
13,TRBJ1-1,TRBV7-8,CASSLSGTTEAFF
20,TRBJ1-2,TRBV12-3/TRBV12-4,CASSLRVQGASLESNYGYTF
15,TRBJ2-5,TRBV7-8,CASSLFWGFEETQYF
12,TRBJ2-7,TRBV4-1,CASSQDPYEQYF
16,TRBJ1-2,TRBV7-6,CASSLEMYGGMAGYTF
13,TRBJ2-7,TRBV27,CASRQGPVYEQYF
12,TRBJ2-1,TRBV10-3,CAIRQGEDEQFF
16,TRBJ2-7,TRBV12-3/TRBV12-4,CASSLIAGVPRKEQYF
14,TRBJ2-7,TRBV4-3,CASSQERGSYEQYF
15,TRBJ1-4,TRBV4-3,CASRPGTGPNEKLFF
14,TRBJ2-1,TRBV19,CASSGQGLGNEQFF
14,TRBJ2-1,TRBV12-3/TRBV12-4,CASSRGVAFNEQFF
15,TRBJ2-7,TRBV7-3,CASSLIHRPGDEQYF
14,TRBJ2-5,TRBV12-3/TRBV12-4,CASSTRQEQETQYF
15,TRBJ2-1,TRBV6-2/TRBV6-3,CASSYRTSEYNEQFF
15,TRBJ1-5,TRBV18,CASSPYPDSNQPQHF
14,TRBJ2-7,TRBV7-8,CASSPASGTHEQYF
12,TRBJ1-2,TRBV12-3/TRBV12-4,CASSLPGYGYTF
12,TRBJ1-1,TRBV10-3,CAISDSGTVAFF
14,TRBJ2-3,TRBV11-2,CASSLGTSTDTQYF
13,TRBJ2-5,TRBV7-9,CASMRAAQETQYF
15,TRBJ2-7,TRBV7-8,CASSLGTSGLYEQYF
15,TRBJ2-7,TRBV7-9,CASSLGGASSYEQYF
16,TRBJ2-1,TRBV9,CASSVSGGASYNEQFF
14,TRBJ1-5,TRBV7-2,CASSLSGGNQPQHF
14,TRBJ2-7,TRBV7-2,CASSLETSEYEQYF
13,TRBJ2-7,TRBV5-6,CARGTGCFYEQYF
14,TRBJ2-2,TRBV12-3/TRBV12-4,CASSLASGPGELFF
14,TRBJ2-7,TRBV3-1,CASSQGVGSYEQYF
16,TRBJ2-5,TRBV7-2,CASSSLAGGYQETQYF